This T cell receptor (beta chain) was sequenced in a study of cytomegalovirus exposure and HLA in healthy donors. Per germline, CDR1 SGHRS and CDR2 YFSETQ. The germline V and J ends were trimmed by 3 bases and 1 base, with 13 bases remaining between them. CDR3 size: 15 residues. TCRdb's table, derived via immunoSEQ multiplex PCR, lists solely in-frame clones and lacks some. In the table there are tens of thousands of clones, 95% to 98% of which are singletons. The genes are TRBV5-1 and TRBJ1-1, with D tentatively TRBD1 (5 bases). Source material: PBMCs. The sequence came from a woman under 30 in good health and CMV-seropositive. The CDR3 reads CASSYGQSGNTEAFF. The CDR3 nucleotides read TGCGCCAGCAGCTACGGACAATCCGGGAACACTGAAGCTTTCTTT.